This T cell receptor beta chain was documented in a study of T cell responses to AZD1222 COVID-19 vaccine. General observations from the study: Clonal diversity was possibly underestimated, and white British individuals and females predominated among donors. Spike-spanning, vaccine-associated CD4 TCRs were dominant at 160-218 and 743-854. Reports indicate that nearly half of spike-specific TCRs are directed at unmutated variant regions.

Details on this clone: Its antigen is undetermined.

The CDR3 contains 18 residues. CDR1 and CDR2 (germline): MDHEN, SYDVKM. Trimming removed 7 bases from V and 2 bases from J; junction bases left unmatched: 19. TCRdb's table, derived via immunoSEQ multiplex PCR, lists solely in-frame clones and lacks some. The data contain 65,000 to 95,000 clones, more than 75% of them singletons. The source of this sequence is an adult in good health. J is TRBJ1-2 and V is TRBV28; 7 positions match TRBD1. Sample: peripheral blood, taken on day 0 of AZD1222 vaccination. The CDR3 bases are TGTGCCAGCACCTATATTCTGGGCCAGGGGGGAAAAAACTATGGCTACACCTTC. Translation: CASTYILGQGGKNYGYTF.